The sample holds many counts of the clone carrying this T cell receptor (beta chain). Its antigen is currently unknown. This CDR3 spans 9 amino acids. Germline-derived CDR1 and CDR2 are MNHNS and SASEGT. V was cut by 9 bases and J by 6 bases, with 6 bases left in between. This sample was included in a study of identical twins. TCRdb re-called the 5' RACE reads with MiXCR, one entry per CDR3 protein. The sample lists hundreds of thousands of distinct CDR3 sequences, roughly 18% occurring once. Study-level points and caveats: Those out-of-frame alpha sequences shared by twins showed an excess of low generation probability. Models underestimated TCR alpha sharing (out-of-frame) in monozygotic twins.

The data also belong to a second study, concerning T cells expressing NK-cell markers. Per that paper: Unclear, still, was the HCMV specificity of the expanded NKG2C+ T cell clones.

The chain uses TRBV6-1 and TRBJ2-7; no reliable D call. The material sequenced was PBMCs. The sequence was collected from a woman under 30 in good health. CDR3 in amino acids: CASRSEQYF. DNA for the CDR3: TGTGCCAGTCGAAGCGAGCAGTACTTC.